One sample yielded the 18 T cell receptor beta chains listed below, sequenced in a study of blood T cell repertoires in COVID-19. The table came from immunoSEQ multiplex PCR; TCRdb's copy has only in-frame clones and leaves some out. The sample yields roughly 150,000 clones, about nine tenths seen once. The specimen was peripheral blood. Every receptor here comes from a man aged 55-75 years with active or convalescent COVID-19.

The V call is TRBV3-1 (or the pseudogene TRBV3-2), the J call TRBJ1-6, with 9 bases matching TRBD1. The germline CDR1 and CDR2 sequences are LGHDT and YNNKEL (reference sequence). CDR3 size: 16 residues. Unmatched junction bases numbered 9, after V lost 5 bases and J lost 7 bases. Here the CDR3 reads CASSGRDRAQNSPLHF. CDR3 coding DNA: TGTGCCAGCAGCGGCCGGGACAGGGCGCAAAATTCACCCCTCCACTTT.

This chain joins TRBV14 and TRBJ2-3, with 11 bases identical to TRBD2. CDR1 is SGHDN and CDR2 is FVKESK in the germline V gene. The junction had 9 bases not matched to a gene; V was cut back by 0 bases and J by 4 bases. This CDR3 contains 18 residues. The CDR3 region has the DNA TGTGCCAGCAGCCAAGATCGATTAGCGGGAGGGCCCTCAGATACGCAGTATTTT. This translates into CASSQDRLAGGPSDTQYF.

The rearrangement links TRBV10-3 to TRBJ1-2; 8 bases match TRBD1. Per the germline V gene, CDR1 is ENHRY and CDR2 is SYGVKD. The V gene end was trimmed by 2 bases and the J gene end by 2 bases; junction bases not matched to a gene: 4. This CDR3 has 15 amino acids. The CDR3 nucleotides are TGTGCCATCAGTGAGAGGCAGGGGGCGAACTATGGCTACACCTTC. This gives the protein CAISERQGANYGYTF.

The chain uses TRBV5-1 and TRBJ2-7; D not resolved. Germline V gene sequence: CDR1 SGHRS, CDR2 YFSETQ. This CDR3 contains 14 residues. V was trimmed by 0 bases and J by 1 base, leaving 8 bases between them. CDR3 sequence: CASSLAAESYEQYF. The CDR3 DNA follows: TGCGCCAGCAGCTTGGCTGCAGAATCCTACGAGCAGTACTTC. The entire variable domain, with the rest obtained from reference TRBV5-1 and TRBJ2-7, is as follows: KAGVTQTPRYLIKTRGQQVTLSCSPISGHRSVSWYQQTPGQGLQFLFEYFSETQRNKGNFPGRFSGRQFSNSRSEMNVSTLELGDSALYLCASSLAAESYEQYFGPGTRLTVT.

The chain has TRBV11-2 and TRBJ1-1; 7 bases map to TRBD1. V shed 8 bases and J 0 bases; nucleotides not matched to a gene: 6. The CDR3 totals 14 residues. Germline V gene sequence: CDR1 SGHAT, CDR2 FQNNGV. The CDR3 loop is CASGGQRMNTEAFF. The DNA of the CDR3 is TGTGCCAGCGGGGGACAGAGAATGAACACTGAAGCTTTCTTT.

The chain's CDR3 is CASSQSPGSSTDTQYF. The DNA of the CDR3 is TGCGCCAGCAGTCAATCTCCGGGTTCTAGCACAGATACGCAGTATTTT. V is TRBV23-1 and J is TRBJ2-3; D is unclear. TRBV23-1 is an open reading frame whose function is uncertain. Trimming cost V 0 bases and J 0 bases, with 10 bases left between them. The CDR3 contains 16 residues.

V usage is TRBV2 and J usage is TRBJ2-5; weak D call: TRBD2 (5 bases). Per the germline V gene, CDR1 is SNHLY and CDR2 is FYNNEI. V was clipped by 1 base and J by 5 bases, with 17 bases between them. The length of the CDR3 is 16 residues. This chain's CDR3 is CASSEEVARGIETQYF. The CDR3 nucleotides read TGTGCCAGCAGTGAAGAAGTGGCTCGAGGGATCGAGACCCAGTACTTC.

Written as DNA, the CDR3 is TGTGCCAGCAGCAAAGGGGGAGGGGCAGGAAGTCGTACTGAAGCTTTCTTT. This sequence encodes CASSKGGGAGSRTEAFF. The chain combines TRBV21-1 with TRBJ1-1. TRBV21-1 is noted as a pseudogene. The CDR3 has 17 amino acids.

The CDR3 region has the DNA TGTGCCAGCACCAGACAGGGGAACTATGGCTACACCTTC. Amino acids: CASTRQGNYGYTF. V usage is TRBV12-3 or TRBV12-4 and J usage is TRBJ1-2; TRBD1 matches 8 bases. The CDR3 runs 13 residues. V was clipped by 7 bases and J by 2 bases; unmatched bases: 3.

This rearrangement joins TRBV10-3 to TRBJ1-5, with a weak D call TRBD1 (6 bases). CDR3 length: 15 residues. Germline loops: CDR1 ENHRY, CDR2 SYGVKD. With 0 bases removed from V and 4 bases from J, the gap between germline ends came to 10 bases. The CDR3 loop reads CAISESRDTNQPQHF. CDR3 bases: TGTGCCATCAGTGAGTCCCGGGACACGAATCAGCCCCAGCATTTT.

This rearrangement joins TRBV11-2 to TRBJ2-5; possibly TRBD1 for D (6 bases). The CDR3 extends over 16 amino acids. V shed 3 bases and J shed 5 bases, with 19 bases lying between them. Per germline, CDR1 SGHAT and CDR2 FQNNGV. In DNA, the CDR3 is TGTGCCAGCAGCTTCACGACAGGAGCTGGTGCGGAGACCCAGTACTTC. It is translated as CASSFTTGAGAETQYF.

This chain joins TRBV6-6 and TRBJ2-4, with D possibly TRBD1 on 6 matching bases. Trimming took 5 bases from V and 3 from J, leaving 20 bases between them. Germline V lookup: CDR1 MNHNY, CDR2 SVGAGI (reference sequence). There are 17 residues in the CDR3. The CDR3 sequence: CASSPQGSRGDKNIQYF. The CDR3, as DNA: TGTGCCAGCAGTCCCCAGGGGAGCAGAGGGGACAAAAACATTCAGTACTTC.

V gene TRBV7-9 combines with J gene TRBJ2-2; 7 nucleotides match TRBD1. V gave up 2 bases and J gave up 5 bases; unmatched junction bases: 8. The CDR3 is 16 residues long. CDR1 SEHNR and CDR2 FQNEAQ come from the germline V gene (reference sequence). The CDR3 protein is CASSLTPRQGTGELFF. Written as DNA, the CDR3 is TGTGCCAGCAGCTTAACTCCGAGACAGGGAACCGGGGAGCTGTTTTTT.

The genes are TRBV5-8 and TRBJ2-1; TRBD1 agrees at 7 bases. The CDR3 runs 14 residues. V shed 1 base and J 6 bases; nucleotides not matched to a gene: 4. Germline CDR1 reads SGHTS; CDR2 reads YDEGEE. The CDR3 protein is CASSLNGQVNEQFF. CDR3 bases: TGTGCCAGCAGCTTGAACGGACAGGTCAATGAGCAGTTCTTC.

CDR3 sequence (DNA): TGTGCCAGCAGCTTGGGTGAGCGCAGCTCCTACGAGCAGTACTTC. This encodes CASSLGERSSYEQYF. The chain is built from TRBV5-6 and TRBJ2-7, with D hard to call. Germline-derived CDR1 and CDR2 are SGHDT and YYEEEE. Trimming cost V 0 bases and J 0 bases, with 10 bases left between them. The CDR3 spans 15 residues.

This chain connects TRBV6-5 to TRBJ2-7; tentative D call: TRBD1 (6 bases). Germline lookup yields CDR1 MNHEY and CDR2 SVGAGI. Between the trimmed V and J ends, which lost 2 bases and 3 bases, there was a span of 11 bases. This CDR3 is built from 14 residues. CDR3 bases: TGTGCCAGCAGTTACCTCAGGGGAAACTACGAGCAGTACTTC. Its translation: CASSYLRGNYEQYF.

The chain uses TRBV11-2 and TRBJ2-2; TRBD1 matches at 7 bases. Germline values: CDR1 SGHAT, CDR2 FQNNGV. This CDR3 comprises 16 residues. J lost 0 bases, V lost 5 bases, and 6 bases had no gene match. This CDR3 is CASSDITGANTGELFF. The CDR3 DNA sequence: TGTGCCAGCAGCGATATTACAGGGGCGAACACCGGGGAGCTGTTTTTT. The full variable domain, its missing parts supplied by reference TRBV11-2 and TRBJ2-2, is EAGVAQSPRYKIIEKRQSVAFWCNPISGHATLYWYQQILGQGPKLLIQFQNNGVVDDSQLPKDRFSAERLKGVDSTLKIQPAKLEDSAVYLCASSDITGANTGELFFGEGSRLTVL.

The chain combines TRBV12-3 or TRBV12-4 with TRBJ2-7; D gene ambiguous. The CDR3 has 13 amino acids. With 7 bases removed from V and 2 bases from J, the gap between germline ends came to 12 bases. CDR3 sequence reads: CASTNQNTYEQYF. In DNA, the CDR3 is TGTGCCAGCACAAACCAGAATACCTACGAGCAGTACTTC.